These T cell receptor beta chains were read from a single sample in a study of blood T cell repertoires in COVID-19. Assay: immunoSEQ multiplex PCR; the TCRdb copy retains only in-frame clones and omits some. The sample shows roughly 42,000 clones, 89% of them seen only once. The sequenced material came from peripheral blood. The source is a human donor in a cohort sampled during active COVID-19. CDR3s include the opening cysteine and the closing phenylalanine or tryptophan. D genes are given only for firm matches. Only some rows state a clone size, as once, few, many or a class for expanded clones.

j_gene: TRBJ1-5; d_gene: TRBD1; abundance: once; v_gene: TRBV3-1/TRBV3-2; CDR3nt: TGTGCCAACCGCCGACCCCCGGACAGGCCTTTAAATCAGCCCCAGCATTTT; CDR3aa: CANRRPPDRPLNQPQHF
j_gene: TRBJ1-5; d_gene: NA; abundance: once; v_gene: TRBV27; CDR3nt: TGTGCCAGCAGTCCGGACATTTTTCAGCCCCAGCATTTT; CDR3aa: CASSPDIFQPQHF
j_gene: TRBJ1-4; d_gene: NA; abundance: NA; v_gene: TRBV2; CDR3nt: TGTGCCAGCAGGGATCAGACAGCGTATAATGAAAAACTGTTTTTT; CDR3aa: CASRDQTAYNEKLFF
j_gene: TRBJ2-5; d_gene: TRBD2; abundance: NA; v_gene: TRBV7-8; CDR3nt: TGTGCCAGCAGTCAAGGGGTAGCGGGAAGGGAAGAGACCCAGTACTTC; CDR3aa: CASSQGVAGREETQYF
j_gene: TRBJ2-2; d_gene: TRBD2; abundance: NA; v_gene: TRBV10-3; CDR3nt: TGTGCCAGACTAGCGGGAGGGAGTACCGGGGAGCTGTTTTTT; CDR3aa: CARLAGGSTGELFF
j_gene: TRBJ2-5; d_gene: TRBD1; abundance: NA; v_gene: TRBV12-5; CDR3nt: TGTGCTAGTGGTTTGGCGGGGACAGGGGAAGAGACCCAGTACTTC; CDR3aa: CASGLAGTGEETQYF
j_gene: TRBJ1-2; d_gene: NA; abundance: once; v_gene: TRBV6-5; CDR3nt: TGTGCCAGCAGACGATCAGGAGGTAACTATGGCTACACCTTC; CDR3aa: CASRRSGGNYGYTF
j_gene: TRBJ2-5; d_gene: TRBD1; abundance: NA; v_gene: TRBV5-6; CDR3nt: TGTGCCAGCAGCACTCGGACAGGCGCCGCGATCTTGACAGAGGCCCAGTACTTC; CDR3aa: CASSTRTGAAILTEAQYF
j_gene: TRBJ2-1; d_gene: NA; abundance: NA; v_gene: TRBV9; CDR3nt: TGTGCCAGCAGCGAAACTAGATACAATGAGCAGTTCTTC; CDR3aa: CASSETRYNEQFF
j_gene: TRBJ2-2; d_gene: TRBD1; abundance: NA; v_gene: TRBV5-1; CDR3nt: TGCGCCAGCAGTTCCGGACAGGGGGGAAGTTGGGAGCTGTTTTTT; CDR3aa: CASSSGQGGSWELFF
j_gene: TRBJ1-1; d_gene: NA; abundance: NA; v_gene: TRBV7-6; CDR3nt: TGTGCCAGCAGCTTGGGAGGGGGGAACACTGAAGCTTTCTTT; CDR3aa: CASSLGGGNTEAFF
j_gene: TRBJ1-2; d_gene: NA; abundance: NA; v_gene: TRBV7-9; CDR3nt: TGTGCCAGCAGCGATTCGGAGGGGATGTATGGCTACACCTTC; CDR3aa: CASSDSEGMYGYTF
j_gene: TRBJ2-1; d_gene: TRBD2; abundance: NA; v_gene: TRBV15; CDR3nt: TGTGCCACCAGCAGAGATCTAAGTGTAGCGGGGGATGGTGAGCAGTTCTTC; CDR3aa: CATSRDLSVAGDGEQFF
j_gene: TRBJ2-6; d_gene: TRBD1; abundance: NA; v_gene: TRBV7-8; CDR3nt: TGTGCCAGCAGCGAATTGCCCGGGACAGGGTCATCTGGGGCCAACGTCCTGACTTTC; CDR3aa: CASSELPGTGSSGANVLTF
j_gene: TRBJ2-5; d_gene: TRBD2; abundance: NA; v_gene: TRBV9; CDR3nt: TGTGCCAGCAGCTCGGGACTAGCGTACGCAGGGCCCCAGTACTTC; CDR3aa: CASSSGLAYAGPQYF
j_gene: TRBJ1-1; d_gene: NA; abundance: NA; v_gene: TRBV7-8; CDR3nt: TGTGCCAGCAGCTTAATGTCAGGGGACGCTGAAGCTTTCTTT; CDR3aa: CASSLMSGDAEAFF
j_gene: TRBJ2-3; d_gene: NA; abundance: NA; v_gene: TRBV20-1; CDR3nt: TGCAGTGCTAGTGGCGGGATTAGCACAGATACGCAGTATTTT; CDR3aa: CSASGGISTDTQYF
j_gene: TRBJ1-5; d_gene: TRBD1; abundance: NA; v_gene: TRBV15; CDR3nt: TGTGCCACCAGCAGGGACAGGATGTATAGCAATCAGCCCCAGCATTTT; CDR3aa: CATSRDRMYSNQPQHF
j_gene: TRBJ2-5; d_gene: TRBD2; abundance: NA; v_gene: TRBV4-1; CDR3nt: TGCGCCAGCAGCCAAGGGCTTAGCGGGAGGGAGACCCAGTACTTC; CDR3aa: CASSQGLSGRETQYF
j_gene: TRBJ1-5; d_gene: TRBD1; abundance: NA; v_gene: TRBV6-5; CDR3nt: TGTGCCAGCAGAACCACGGACAGGGGAGATCAGCCCCAGCATTTT; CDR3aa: CASRTTDRGDQPQHF
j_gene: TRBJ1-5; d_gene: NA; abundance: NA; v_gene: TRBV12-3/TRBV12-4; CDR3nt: TGTGCCAGCGGGGAAGGGGCCAATCAGCCCCAGCATTTT; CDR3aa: CASGEGANQPQHF
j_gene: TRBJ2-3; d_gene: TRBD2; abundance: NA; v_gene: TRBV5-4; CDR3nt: TGTGCCAGCAGCGCCAGAGGAGCGGGAGACCGCACAGATACGCAGTATTTT; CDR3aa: CASSARGAGDRTDTQYF
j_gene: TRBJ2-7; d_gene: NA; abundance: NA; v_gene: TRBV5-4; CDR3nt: TGTGCCAGCAGCCCTGGACCTAGCGCTGTTGGGGAGCAGTACTTC; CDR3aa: CASSPGPSAVGEQYF
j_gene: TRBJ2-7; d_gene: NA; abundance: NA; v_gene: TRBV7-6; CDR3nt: TGTGCCAGCAGCGCTACAGGGTCACCTTCGTACGAGCAGTACTTC; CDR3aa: CASSATGSPSYEQYF
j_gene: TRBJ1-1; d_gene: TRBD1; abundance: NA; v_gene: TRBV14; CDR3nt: TGTGCCAGCAGCCAAGAGGCCAGGGGGAGAGAGACTGAAGCTTTCTTT; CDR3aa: CASSQEARGRETEAFF
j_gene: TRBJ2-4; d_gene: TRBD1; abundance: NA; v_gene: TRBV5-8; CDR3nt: TGTGCCAGCAACCTGGACAGGGGCATTCAGTACTTC; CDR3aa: CASNLDRGIQYF
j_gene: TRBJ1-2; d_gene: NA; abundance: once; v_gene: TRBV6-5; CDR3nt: TGTGCCAGCAGTTACTCGATGCAGGGAAGATCGGGCGGCTACACCTTC; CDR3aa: CASSYSMQGRSGGYTF
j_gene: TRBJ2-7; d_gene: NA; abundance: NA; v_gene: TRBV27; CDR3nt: TGTGCCAGCAGTTTATCAAATGGCGGAGAGCAGTACTTC; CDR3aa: CASSLSNGGEQYF
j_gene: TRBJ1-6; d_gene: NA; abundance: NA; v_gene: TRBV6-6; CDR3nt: TGTGCCAGCTCCTCTAATTCACCCCTCCACTTT; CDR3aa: CASSSNSPLHF
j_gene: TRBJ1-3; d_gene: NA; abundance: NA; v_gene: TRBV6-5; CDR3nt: TGTGCCAGCAGTTACTCGATCCTAGGGGGGGACACCATATATTTT; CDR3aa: CASSYSILGGDTIYF
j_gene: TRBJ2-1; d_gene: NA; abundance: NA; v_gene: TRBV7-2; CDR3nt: TGTGCCAGCAGCTTAAACGGGATCAATGAGCAGTTCTTC; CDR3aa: CASSLNGINEQFF
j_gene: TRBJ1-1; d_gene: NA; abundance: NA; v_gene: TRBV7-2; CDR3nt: TGTGCCAGCAGCTCCCTGACAGGAACTGAAGCTTTCTTT; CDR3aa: CASSSLTGTEAFF
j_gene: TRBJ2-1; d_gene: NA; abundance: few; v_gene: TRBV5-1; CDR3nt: TGCGCCAGCAGCTTGGACGGTAGGATCCGGAGCTCCTACAATGAGCAGTTCTTC; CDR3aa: CASSLDGRIRSSYNEQFF
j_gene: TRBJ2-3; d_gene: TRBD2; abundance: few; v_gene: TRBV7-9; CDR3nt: TGTGCCAGCAGCCCCGGGAGGGGGACAGATACGCAGTATTTT; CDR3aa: CASSPGRGTDTQYF
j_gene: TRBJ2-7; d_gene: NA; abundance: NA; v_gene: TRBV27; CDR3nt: TGTGCCAGCAGTTTAAGGCCCGGGCGGGCCTACGAGCAGTACTTC; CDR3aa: CASSLRPGRAYEQYF
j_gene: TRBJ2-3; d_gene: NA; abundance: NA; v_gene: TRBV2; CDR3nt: TGTGCCAGCAGCCCCGCTGGGGGGACCCGGTATTTT; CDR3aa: CASSPAGGTRYF
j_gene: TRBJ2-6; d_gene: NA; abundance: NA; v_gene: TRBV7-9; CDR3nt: TGTGCCAGCAGCTTTTTCCTGGGAGGTGGGGCCAACGTCCTGACTTTC; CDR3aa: CASSFFLGGGANVLTF
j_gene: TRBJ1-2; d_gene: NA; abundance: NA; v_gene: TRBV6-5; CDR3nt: TGTGCCAGCAGTCCCTCCCTGGGGGCCCTCGGCTACACCTTC; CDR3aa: CASSPSLGALGYTF
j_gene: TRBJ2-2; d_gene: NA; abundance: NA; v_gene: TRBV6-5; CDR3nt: TGTGCCAGCAGTTATAAGGGGACCGGGGAGCTGTTTTTT; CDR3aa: CASSYKGTGELFF
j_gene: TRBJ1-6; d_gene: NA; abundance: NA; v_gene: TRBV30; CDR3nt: TGTGCCTGGAGTGTAATGCGGGGAAATAATTCACCCCTCCACTTT; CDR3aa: CAWSVMRGNNSPLHF